The source of this T cell receptor (beta chain) is a study of cytomegalovirus exposure and HLA in healthy donors. As for the study in general: Among roughly 190 million T cells, an earlier analysis found about 110 million unique TCR beta sequences. General observations from the study: Among the sequence variants, a highly shared cluster was likely an artifact of sequencing. HLA alleles were associated with 16,000 or so TCR beta sequences in a later analysis at 0.05 false discovery rate.

The CDR3 spans 16 residues. In germline, CDR1 is MDHEN, CDR2 SYDVKM. The V gene end was trimmed by 4 bases and the J gene end by 7 bases; junction bases not matched to a gene: 13. Of note for this clone: Antigen unknown.

The donors were healthy bone marrow donors. PCR amplification relied on 60 Vbeta primers (plus 13 Jbeta primers). Assay used: immunoSEQ multiplex PCR; TCRdb lists only in-frame clones, some missing. This repertoire shows roughly 250,000 clones, 80% found once; its top ten account for about 0.28%. The sequencing input was PBMCs. The chain is built from TRBV28 and TRBJ2-7, with TRBD1 matching over 10 bases. This TCR was recovered from a girl aged 2 to 9 in good health and CMV-seronegative. Written as DNA, the CDR3 is TGTGCCAGCAGTTCACCGGGGGGACAGGGGTTACGGGAGCAGTACTTC. This translates into CASSSPGGQGLREQYF.